The rows below give T cell receptor beta chains drawn from one sample of a study of blood T cell repertoires in COVID-19. The data were produced by immunoSEQ multiplex PCR, yet TCRdb's version contains in-frame clones alone and is incomplete. In the table there are about 76,000 clones, 75% to 85% of which are singletons. Sample: peripheral blood. These receptors all stem from a man older than 75 with acute or convalescent COVID-19. The CDR3 runs from the conserved cysteine through the conserved F or W. The D gene is left open where the match is weak. Some rows have no size entry. The others give once, few or many, or a class for an expanded clone.

j_call d_call clone_size v_call cdr3_aa cdr3_nt
TRBJ1-1 - - TRBV29-1 CSVRQAINTEAFF TGCAGCGTTCGACAGGCGATCAACACTGAAGCTTTCTTT
TRBJ2-1 TRBD1 once TRBV6-1 CASSDDRGNSYNEQFF TGTGCCAGCAGTGACGACAGGGGGAACTCCTACAATGAGCAGTTCTTC
TRBJ2-2 TRBD2 - TRBV5-1 CASSWGGTGELFF TGCGCCAGCAGCTGGGGGGGAACCGGGGAGCTGTTTTTT
TRBJ2-3 TRBD2 - TRBV5-5 CASSLGTSGGTDTQYF TGTGCCAGCAGCCTCGGGACTAGCGGGGGCACAGATACGCAGTATTTT
TRBJ2-1 TRBD2 - TRBV7-7 CASSLAHTSGGYNEQFF TGTGCTAGCAGCTTAGCGCACACTAGCGGGGGCTACAATGAGCAGTTCTTC
TRBJ1-2 TRBD1 - TRBV10-3 CAISESQDRGHNYGYTF TGTGCCATCAGTGAGTCGCAGGACAGGGGGCACAACTATGGCTACACCTTC
TRBJ2-7 TRBD2 - TRBV5-6 CASSREGSYEQYF TGTGCCAGCAGCCGGGAGGGATCCTACGAGCAGTACTTC
TRBJ2-1 TRBD2 - TRBV5-1 CASSATSGSFMNEQFF TGCGCCAGCAGCGCTACTAGCGGGAGCTTTATGAATGAGCAGTTCTTC
TRBJ1-2 TRBD1 - TRBV28 CASSSTGGVYGYTF TGTGCCAGCAGTTCCACAGGGGGAGTATATGGCTACACCTTC
TRBJ2-3 TRBD2 - TRBV19 CASSSQVTRGGTQYF TGTGCCAGTAGTTCTCAGGTCACGCGGGGGGGTACGCAGTATTTT
TRBJ2-7 - - TRBV7-2 CASSLARSGRGNEQYF TGTGCCAGCAGCTTAGCGCGGTCAGGCCGAGGGAACGAGCAGTACTTC
TRBJ2-7 TRBD2 - TRBV7-3 CASSPKWTSGSLYYEQYF TGTGCCAGCAGCCCAAAGTGGACTAGCGGGAGCCTCTACTACGAGCAGTACTTC
TRBJ2-1 - - TRBV24-1 CATSDSGRDFSYNEQFF TGTGCCACCAGTGATTCGGGAAGGGACTTCTCCTACAATGAGCAGTTCTTC
TRBJ2-3 - - TRBV29-1 CSVLVRDTQYF TGCAGCGTCCTCGTCAGAGATACGCAGTATTTT
TRBJ2-4 TRBD1 - TRBV27 CATGNPDRGDYIQYF TGTGCCACAGGAAACCCGGACAGGGGTGACTACATTCAGTACTTC
TRBJ1-2 TRBD1 once TRBV15 CATSRDRGQDGYTF TGTGCCACCAGCAGAGATCGGGGACAGGATGGCTACACCTTC
TRBJ2-5 - - TRBV28 CASSSSGEGETQYF TGTGCCAGCAGTTCCTCAGGGGAAGGAGAGACCCAGTACTTC
TRBJ1-1 - - TRBV11-2 CASSLERETTEAFF TGTGCCAGCAGCTTAGAGAGGGAGACCACTGAAGCTTTCTTT